The next 27 T cell receptor beta chains were all read from a single sample in a study of blood T cell repertoires in COVID-19. Using immunoSEQ multiplex PCR, the repertoire was profiled, and TCRdb retains in-frame clones only, with some absent. Here the sample spans around 120,000 clones, around 79% being singletons. What was sequenced was peripheral blood. The receptors here all came from a man in his 70s with active or convalescent COVID-19.

The chain uses TRBV6-5 and TRBJ1-1; D perhaps matches TRBD1 (5 bases). V was cut by 6 bases and J by 4 bases, with 12 bases left in between. Germline V CDR1 and CDR2: MNHEY, SVGAGI. This CDR3 comprises 13 residues. CDR3 in amino acids: CASSIDSTTEAFF. The CDR3 nucleotides read TGTGCCAGCAGCATTGACAGCACCACTGAAGCTTTCTTT.

The CDR3 nucleotides are TGTGCCAGCAGCTTGAGAAGGACAGGGGCTGGAAACACCATATATTTT. This sequence encodes CASSLRRTGAGNTIYF. V gene TRBV5-6 combines with J gene TRBJ1-3, with 9 nucleotides matching TRBD1. The CDR3 is 16 residues long. Trimming at V came to 1 base and at J to 2 bases, leaving 4 bases not matched to a gene. Germline assignment: CDR1 SGHDT and CDR2 YYEEEE.

The chain couples TRBV7-3 to TRBJ2-7, with a possible D match to TRBD1 (6 bases). Per germline, CDR1 SGHTA and CDR2 FQGTGA. This CDR3 comprises 15 residues. V gave up 5 bases and J gave up 2 bases, with 16 bases separating them. The CDR3 region is CASSLRPGAPYEQYF. The CDR3 DNA reads TGTGCCAGCAGCCTACGACCAGGGGCACCCTACGAGCAGTACTTC.

The chain links TRBV19 to TRBJ1-5; D is undetermined. CDR3 size: 13 residues. The germline V gene encodes CDR1 LNHDA and CDR2 SQIVND (reference sequence). The V end lost 7 bases, the J end lost 4 bases, and 11 bases lay between the germline ends. CDR3 protein: CASTFRGNQPQHF. The CDR3 nucleotides are TGTGCCAGTACCTTCAGAGGAAATCAGCCCCAGCATTTT.

The chain carries TRBV5-1 and TRBJ1-1; weak D call: TRBD1 (5 bases). Germline CDR1 and CDR2: SGHRS and YFSETQ. V was trimmed by 4 bases and J by 3 bases, leaving 10 bases between them. The CDR3 is 13 residues long. CDR3 DNA: TGCGCCAGCAGCCTAAGACAGTACACTGAAGCTTTCTTT. Translation: CASSLRQYTEAFF.

This chain uses TRBV5-4 with TRBJ2-2; 7 nucleotides match TRBD2. Germline V lookup: CDR1 SGHNT, CDR2 YYREEE (reference sequence). Trimming removed 4 bases from V and 1 base from J; junction bases left unmatched: 13. The CDR3 spans 18 residues. CDR3: CASSPRQWAGENTGELFF. CDR3 sequence (DNA): TGTGCCAGCAGCCCACGTCAATGGGCGGGAGAGAACACCGGGGAGCTGTTTTTT.

This clone was detected a few times. The V and J genes are TRBV6-5 and TRBJ2-2; TRBD1 agrees at 10 bases. Germline V gene data show CDR1 as MNHEY and CDR2 as SVGAGI. The trim removed 4 bases at V and 7 bases at J, leaving 6 bases unmatched. This CDR3 contains 15 residues. CDR3 region: CASSSGQGLDGELFF. In nucleotides, the CDR3 is TGTGCCAGCAGTTCGGGACAGGGGTTGGACGGGGAGCTGTTTTTT.

This clone was recorded at least ten times. V gene TRBV6-5 combines with J gene TRBJ2-7; maybe TRBD2 (6 bases). V lost 6 bases and J lost 5, with 20 bases in between. The CDR3 is 15 residues long. CDR1 MNHEY and CDR2 SVGAGI come from the germline V gene. The CDR3 loop reads CASSPSSVNTNEQYF. The CDR3 region has the DNA TGTGCCAGCAGCCCCTCTAGCGTTAATACAAACGAGCAGTACTTC.

The CDR3 coding sequence is TGTGCCAGCAGTTACGGTGGGCAGGTAGACTACGAGCAGTACTTC. It translates to CASSYGGQVDYEQYF. V usage is TRBV6-5 and J usage is TRBJ2-7; D remains unclear. CDR1 is MNHEY, CDR2 SVGAGI, per germline. The germline V and J ends were trimmed by 2 bases and 3 bases, with 14 bases remaining between them. The CDR3 totals 15 residues.

V and J are TRBV3-1 (or the pseudogene TRBV3-2) and TRBJ2-7; 7 bases agree with TRBD2. Unmatched junction bases numbered 10, after V lost 7 bases and J lost 7 bases. Germline CDR1 and CDR2: LGHDT and YNNKEL (reference sequence). The CDR3 totals 13 residues. CDR3 residues: CASKQAGSAEQYF. CDR3 coding DNA: TGTGCCAGCAAGCAAGCGGGGTCTGCGGAGCAGTACTTC.

The chain couples TRBV9 to TRBJ2-7; the match to TRBD1 covers 9 bases. From germline, CDR1 is SGDLS and CDR2 YYNGEE. CDR3 length: 15 amino acids. V gave up 2 bases and J gave up 4 bases; unmatched junction bases: 7. Written as DNA, the CDR3 is TGTGCCAGCAGCGTCGGACAGGGGCGACTTTACGAGCAGTACTTC. It specifies CASSVGQGRLYEQYF.

V usage is TRBV6-5 and J usage is TRBJ2-7; no definite D call. V lost 10 bases and J lost 1, with 11 bases in between. Germline CDR1 and CDR2: MNHEY and SVGAGI. This CDR3 contains 12 residues. CDR3 nucleotides: TGTGCCACCGGGTCTGGGTCCTACGAGCAGTACTTC. Its translation: CATGSGSYEQYF.

This clone has more than one count but fewer than ten. The rearrangement links TRBV7-9 to TRBJ2-3; 8 bases are a match to TRBD1. From germline, CDR1 is SEHNR and CDR2 FQNEAQ (reference sequence). Trimming removed 5 bases from V and 5 bases from J; junction bases left unmatched: 6. CDR3 length: 14 amino acids. The CDR3 loop reads CASSLQGVGDTQYF. As DNA, the CDR3 is TGTGCCAGCAGCCTACAGGGGGTTGGAGATACGCAGTATTTT.

V and J are TRBV5-8 and TRBJ2-2; 9 bases are a match to TRBD1. V lost 2 bases, J lost 6 bases, and 5 bases stayed unmatched. The CDR3 has 15 residues. Germline V lookup: CDR1 SGHTS, CDR2 YDEGEE. Here the CDR3 reads CASSLVRTGAGELFF. CDR3 in DNA: TGTGCCAGCAGCTTAGTCAGGACAGGGGCCGGGGAGCTGTTTTTT.

The chain joins TRBV19 to TRBJ2-4; 7 bases line up with TRBD1. The CDR3 has 15 amino acids. V lost 5 bases to trimming and J lost 4 bases; unmatched junction nucleotides: 8. CDR1 is LNHDA, CDR2 SQIVND, per germline (reference sequence). The CDR3 sequence: CASSDVMTGKNIQYF. The CDR3 nucleotides read TGTGCCAGTAGTGACGTAATGACAGGGAAAAACATTCAGTACTTC. The full variable domain, in which reference TRBV19 and TRBJ2-4 provide the parts outside the CDR3, is DGGITQSPKYLFRKEGQNVTLSCEQNLNHDAMYWYRQDPGQGLRLIYYSQIVNDFQKGDIAEGYSVSREKKESFPLTVTSAQKNPTAFYLCASSDVMTGKNIQYFGAGTRLSVL.

V gene TRBV5-4 combines with J gene TRBJ1-4; tentative D call: TRBD1 (6 bases). This CDR3 is built from 14 residues. Trimming pared 7 bases from V and 8 bases from J, leaving 18 bases between. CDR1 is SGHNT and CDR2 is YYREEE in the germline V gene (reference sequence). This CDR3 is CASQAQGSREKLFF. The CDR3 DNA reads as TGTGCCAGCCAAGCCCAGGGGTCCCGCGAAAAACTGTTTTTT.

This chain links TRBV3-1 (or the pseudogene TRBV3-2) with TRBJ2-7; 7 nucleotides match TRBD2. The CDR3 spans 14 residues. In germline, CDR1 is LGHDT, CDR2 YNNKEL (reference sequence). J lost 12 bases, V lost 3 bases, and 14 bases had no gene match. The CDR3 sequence is CASSQGGGVAKRYF. The DNA for the CDR3 is TGTGCCAGCAGCCAGGGTGGGGGGGTCGCAAAGCGGTACTTC.

The CDR3 reads CASSSRTGNSPLHF. CDR3 in DNA: TGTGCCAGTAGTTCCCGGACTGGGAATTCACCCCTCCACTTT. The V call is TRBV19, the J call TRBJ1-6; no reliable D call. CDR1 LNHDA and CDR2 SQIVND come from the germline V gene (reference sequence). V lost 5 bases and J 7 bases, leaving 12 bases between the germline ends. This CDR3 is 14 amino acids long.

The V gene is TRBV2, the J gene TRBJ1-2; 9 nucleotides match TRBD1. Germline-derived CDR1 and CDR2 are SNHLY and FYNNEI. With V trimmed by 6 bases and J by 8 bases, 10 bases remained unmatched. The CDR3 length is 14 residues. CDR3 loop: CASSPGTGSLGYTF. DNA of the CDR3: TGTGCCAGCAGCCCCGGGACAGGGTCGTTGGGCTACACCTTC.

This clone was observed once. The chain is built from TRBV20-1 and TRBJ2-7; D call uncertain. The CDR3 totals 11 residues. V was pared by 4 bases and J by 9 bases, with 13 bases between. Germline V gives CDR1 DFQATT, CDR2 SNEGSKA (reference sequence). CDR3 region: CSAIGGPGQYF. CDR3 DNA sequence: TGCAGTGCTATAGGTGGGCCTGGGCAGTACTTC.

The chain has TRBV2 and TRBJ2-4; a possible D gene is TRBD2 (6 bases). Germline V lookup: CDR1 SNHLY, CDR2 FYNNEI. The CDR3 length is 15 residues. V shed 3 bases and J shed 1 base, with 10 bases lying between them. As DNA, the CDR3 is TGTGCCAGCAGTGAGGAGGGGCTGGCCAAAAACATTCAGTACTTC. It yields the protein CASSEEGLAKNIQYF.

The chain employs TRBV20-1 and TRBJ1-1, with no clear D. V lost 5 bases and J 1 base, leaving 5 bases between the germline ends. The CDR3 is 11 residues long. Per the germline V gene, CDR1 is DFQATT and CDR2 is SNEGSKA (reference sequence). The CDR3 loop reads CSAQENTEAFF. The CDR3 region has the DNA TGCAGTGCTCAGGAGAACACTGAAGCTTTCTTT.

The CDR3 region is CASSLGQGAWYGYTF. CDR3 in DNA: TGTGCCAGCAGCTTAGGACAGGGGGCTTGGTATGGCTACACCTTC. The chain joins TRBV7-2 to TRBJ1-2; 10 bases are a match to TRBD1. Germline CDR1 reads SGHTA; CDR2 reads FQGNSA. V was clipped by 1 base and J by 5 bases; unmatched bases: 4. The CDR3 contains 15 residues.

The V and J genes are TRBV29-1 and TRBJ2-1, with D possibly TRBD2 on 5 matching bases. The CDR3 is 13 amino acids. Germline CDR1 reads SQVTM; CDR2 reads ANQGSEA. Trimming pared 8 bases from V and 1 base from J, leaving 12 bases between. The CDR3 region has the DNA TGCAGCCTTAGGACTTCTTCCTACAATGAGCAGTTCTTC. The encoded protein is CSLRTSSYNEQFF.

Within the sample, this clone is large. The V and J genes are TRBV13 and TRBJ1-6; 8 nucleotides align to TRBD1. The CDR3 is made up of 17 amino acids. Germline CDR1 and CDR2: PRHDT and FYEKMQ (reference sequence). V lost 1 base and J lost 2; bases outside the gene matches: 4. DNA for the CDR3: TGTGCCAGCAGCTTAGCGGGACAGGATCCCTATAATTCACCCCTCCACTTT. Its translation: CASSLAGQDPYNSPLHF.

In DNA, the CDR3 is TGTGCCAGCAGTTCCCGAGGGATGGCCCAGTACTTC. As protein: CASSSRGMAQYF. The chain links TRBV28 to TRBJ2-5; D is perhaps TRBD2 (5 bases). CDR1 and CDR2 from the germline V gene are MDHEN and SYDVKM. V gave up 4 bases and J gave up 9 bases, with 12 bases separating them. This CDR3 is built from 12 residues.

The rearrangement joins TRBV4-2 to TRBJ2-3, with 10 positions matching TRBD2. The CDR3 contains 17 residues. Trimming at V came to 0 bases and at J to 2 bases, leaving 5 bases not matched to a gene. Germline CDR1 LGHNA, CDR2 YNFKEQ. CDR3 region: CASSQDRTSGNTDTQYF. DNA for the CDR3: TGTGCCAGCAGCCAAGACAGAACTAGCGGGAACACAGATACGCAGTATTTT.